This T cell receptor beta chain was documented in a study of Ad26.COV2.S vaccination and SARS-CoV-2 variants. Study as a whole: This donor came from the COV1001 trial of Ad26.COV2.S. Each vaccinee took Ad26.COV2.S intramuscularly, once or twice 56 days apart.

Study observations and caveats: Placebo recipients trailed vaccine recipients in spike-specific TCR breadth. Possibly, TCR breadth and depth analyses underestimated total T cell responses.

The germline V gene has CDR1 SNHLY and CDR2 FYNNEI. The CDR3 totals 17 residues. The trim removed 7 bases at V and 4 bases at J, leaving 14 bases unmatched. In regard to this clone: Its antigen is not identified.

Generated by immunoSEQ multiplex PCR, the TCRdb table keeps only in-frame clones and is missing some. This sample has 440,000 or so clones, with 80% to 95% found just once. The treatment denotes: about 20 received Ad26.COV2.S at low or high dose, single or two shots; about 5 received placebo; per-sample allocation not given. Sampling was performed 63 days after the first vaccine or placebo injection. Specimen: peripheral blood, collected in a trial of Ad26.COV2.S vaccine versus placebo. The clonotype was recovered from a person between 18 and 60 years old who received the Ad26.COV2.S COVID-19 vaccine or a placebo. V and J are TRBV2 and TRBJ2-1, with 9 positions matching TRBD2. CDR3 protein: CASIPHSGSGVYNEQFF. The CDR3 DNA is TGTGCCAGCATCCCCCATAGCGGGAGCGGGGTTTACAATGAGCAGTTCTTC. The entire variable domain, with the rest obtained from reference TRBV2 and TRBJ2-1, is as follows: EPEVTQTPSHQVTQMGQEVILRCVPISNHLYFYWYRQILGQKVEFLVSFYNNEISEKSEIFDDQFSVERPDGSNFTLKIRSTKLEDSAMYFCASIPHSGSGVYNEQFFGPGTRLTVL.